A single T cell receptor (beta chain) is shown here with its context. This sample is drawn from a study of blood T cell repertoires in COVID-19. Germline lookup yields CDR1 LNHNV and CDR2 YYDKDF (reference sequence). With 5 bases removed from V and 7 bases from J, the gap between germline ends came to 15 bases. There are 14 residues in the CDR3. Produced via immunoSEQ multiplex PCR; TCRdb's table is partial and in-frame only. The table includes tens of thousands of clones, around 88% detected once. This TCR was sampled from a human donor in a cohort sampled during active COVID-19. This rearrangement joins TRBV15 to TRBJ2-4, with a tentative D call TRBD1 (5 bases). Sequencing input: peripheral blood. The CDR3 reads CATSPESRGNIQYF. CDR3 coding DNA: TGTGCCACCAGCCCCGAAAGTAGGGGTAACATTCAGTACTTC.